This TCR beta chain originates from a study of blood T cell repertoires in COVID-19. About the study: The United States, Italy and Spain were the sources of the acute and convalescent COVID-19 samples.

Source study methods: Estimates of nucleated cell counts were drawn from the amplification of reference gene primers. Assay used: immunoSEQ multiplex PCR; TCRdb lists only in-frame clones, some missing. The V and J calls and clone size are taken from that table; D and trimming were inferred from the DNA. The repertoire holds around 370,000 clones, with roughly 89% as singletons. Germline V gene lookup returns CDR1 MGHRA and CDR2 YSYEKL. CDR3 size: 14 residues. V was shortened by 0 bases and J by 4 bases, with 9 bases between the two germline ends. This TCR was sampled from a man between 18 and 29 years old with active or convalescent COVID-19. What was sequenced was peripheral blood. The chain employs TRBV4-1 and TRBJ1-1; a possible D gene is TRBD1 (5 bases). CDR3 protein: CASSQDRTITEAFF. CDR3 DNA: TGCGCCAGCAGCCAAGACAGGACAATCACTGAAGCTTTCTTT.